The 21 T cell receptor beta chains reported below all come from one sample, sequenced in a study of early T cells in non-severe SARS-CoV-2 infection. TCRdb re-derived calls from the 5' RACE reads in MiXCR, one entry per CDR3 protein. The sample carries around 25,000 distinct CDR3 sequences, 4% to 4.5% recorded once. The sequenced sample consisted of whole blood. The receptor source for this set is an adult who was a healthcare worker with PCR-confirmed SARS-CoV-2 infection or an uninfected control (not recorded which).

This clonotype was counted ten times or more. Written as DNA, the CDR3 is TGTGCCAGCAGCCCCAGGTTAACCTACGAGCAGTACTTC. Encoded protein: CASSPRLTYEQYF. This rearrangement joins TRBV7-2 to TRBJ2-7; D unresolved. This CDR3 spans 13 amino acids. Germline loops: CDR1 SGHTA, CDR2 FQGNSA. The V end was cut by 5 bases, the J end by 2 bases, with 10 bases between. Looking up the rest from reference TRBV7-2 and TRBJ2-7 gives the full variable domain: GAGVSQSPSNKVTEKGKDVELRCDPISGHTALYWYRQSLGQGLEFLIYFQGNSAPDKSGLPSDRFSAERTGGSVSTLTIQRTQQEDSAVYLCASSPRLTYEQYFGPGTRLTVT.

Ten or more counts support this clonotype. This chain uses TRBV7-3 with TRBJ2-3; D might be TRBD2 (7 bases). Trimming shortened V by 5 bases and J by 6 bases, and 18 bases separated the two germline ends. The germline V gene has CDR1 SGHTA and CDR2 FQGTGA. The CDR3 is 15 residues long. The CDR3 nucleotides are TGTGCCAGCAGCCCCCGGTTAGGGGGGGGGGATACGCAGTATTTT. Translated, it gives CASSPRLGGGDTQYF.

Many counts were recorded for this clonotype. The chain recombines TRBV5-6 with TRBJ2-7; a possible D gene is TRBD2 (5 bases). With 3 bases removed from V and 4 bases from J, the gap between germline ends came to 23 bases. The germline gives CDR1 SGHDT, CDR2 YYEEEE. This CDR3 is 17 amino acids long. The CDR3 loop is CASSSVGEPPKEYEQYF. The CDR3, as DNA: TGTGCCAGCAGCTCTGTCGGGGAACCCCCCAAGGAATACGAGCAGTACTTC.

This clonotype was seen repeatedly, ten times or more. The chain recombines TRBV7-6 with TRBJ1-1, with a tentative D call TRBD1 (6 bases). This CDR3 contains 14 residues. V was pared by 4 bases and J by 3 bases, with 12 bases between. The V gene's germline CDR1 is SGHVS and CDR2 FNYEAQ. CDR3: CASSYRAGDTEAFF. The CDR3 DNA follows: TGTGCCAGCAGCTACAGGGCTGGGGACACTGAAGCTTTCTTT. The variable domain in full, completed from reference TRBV7-6 and TRBJ1-1, reads GAGVSQSPRYKVTKRGQDVALRCDPISGHVSLYWYRQALGQGPEFLTYFNYEAQQDKSGLPNDRFSAERPEGSISTLTIQRTEQRDSAMYRCASSYRAGDTEAFFGQGTRLTVV.

This chain links TRBV19 with TRBJ2-5, with unresolved D. The germline V and J ends were trimmed by 2 bases and 1 base, with 14 bases remaining between them. Germline V CDR1 and CDR2: LNHDA, SQIVND (reference sequence). This CDR3 has 16 residues. The CDR3 protein is CASSISARAIQETQYF. The CDR3, as DNA: TGTGCCAGTAGTATATCTGCCCGGGCCATCCAAGAGACCCAGTACTTC.

This chain connects TRBV29-1 to TRBJ1-5; D ambiguous. CDR1 is SQVTM, CDR2 ANQGSEA, per germline. The CDR3 extends over 13 amino acids. V lost 4 bases and J 2 bases, leaving 9 bases between the germline ends. CDR3 in amino acids: CSVVPGGNQPQHF. CDR3 in DNA: TGCAGCGTTGTGCCGGGCGGCAATCAGCCCCAGCATTTT.

This clonotype was seen repeatedly, ten times or more. This chain joins TRBV2 and TRBJ1-6; D might be TRBD1 (5 bases). This CDR3 spans 16 amino acids. The germline gives CDR1 SNHLY, CDR2 FYNNEI. Trimming removed 1 base from V and 9 bases from J, with 16 bases in between. CDR3 sequence: CASSEDRRFLISPLHF. The CDR3 nucleotides read TGTGCCAGCAGTGAAGACAGGCGTTTTCTCATTTCACCCCTCCACTTT.

The rearrangement uses TRBV7-6 and TRBJ2-1, with TRBD2 identical over 8 bases. Trimming cost V 1 base and J 7 bases; bases outside gene matches: 9. The germline V gene has CDR1 SGHVS and CDR2 FNYEAQ. CDR3 length: 16 residues. The DNA of the CDR3 is TGTGCCAGCAGCTTAGTAACTAGCGGCCCTTGGAATGAGCAGTTCTTC. This translates into CASSLVTSGPWNEQFF.

This clonotype was seen at least ten times. The V and J genes are TRBV5-1 and TRBJ1-1; a weak D match, TRBD1 (5 bases). The CDR3 runs to 14 residues. CDR1 SGHRS and CDR2 YFSETQ come from the germline V gene. Trimming removed 3 bases at V and 6 bases at J, with 15 bases between. CDR3 nucleotide sequence: TGCGCCAGCAGCTATAACCCCAGGGCTCCTGAAGCTTTCTTT. Translating gives CASSYNPRAPEAFF.

There are many counts of this clonotype. V and J are TRBV30 and TRBJ2-1; 8 positions match TRBD2. Looked up from germline, CDR1 is GTSNPN and CDR2 is SVGIG (reference sequence). This CDR3 is built from 15 residues. Unmatched junction bases numbered 11, after V lost 4 bases and J lost 6 bases. The CDR3 DNA follows: TGTGCCTGGACTAGCGGGCTGCTCCCGACCAATGAGCAGTTCTTC. It specifies CAWTSGLLPTNEQFF.

The table lists this clonotype with many counts. The CDR3 DNA reads as TGTGCCAGCATGGGCCAGAACACCGGGGAGCTGTTTTTT. It translates to CASMGQNTGELFF. The chain joins TRBV6-5 to TRBJ2-2; D is ambiguous. This CDR3 contains 13 residues. Germline loops: CDR1 MNHEY, CDR2 SVGAGI. With 7 bases removed from V and 1 base from J, the gap between germline ends came to 7 bases.

This clonotype appeared a few times. At one end, the junction sequence differs from germline, possibly due to a read error. The V call is TRBV4-2, the J call TRBJ1-3; D possibly corresponds to TRBD1 (6 bases). CDR1 LGHNA and CDR2 YNFKEQ come from the germline V gene. The CDR3 sequence is 16 residues long. This CDR3 reads CASSQWTVRSENTIYF. The CDR3 DNA follows: TGTGCCAGCAGCCAATGGACAGTACGCTCTGAAAACACCATATATTTT.

The table lists this clonotype with many counts. This sequence joins TRBV3-1 and TRBJ1-6; no definite D call. V lost 4 bases and J lost 12, with 10 bases in between. CDR3 length: 12 residues. Germline V lookup: CDR1 LGHDT, CDR2 YNNKEL (reference sequence). For the CDR3, the DNA is TGTGCCAGCAGCCCCTACGAGGGACCCCTCCACTTT. Translating gives CASSPYEGPLHF.

Many counts were recorded for this clonotype. This sequence joins TRBV28 and TRBJ1-1, with 7 nucleotides matching TRBD1. The V gene end was trimmed by 6 bases and the J gene end by 2 bases; junction bases not matched to a gene: 6. Germline V gene lookup returns CDR1 MDHEN and CDR2 SYDVKM. CDR3 size: 14 residues. DNA of the CDR3: TGTGCCAGCAGGGCGACAGGGAGTAACACTGAAGCTTTCTTT. Its translation is CASRATGSNTEAFF.

The gene calls are TRBV28 and TRBJ2-2, with D possibly being TRBD2 (6 bases). This CDR3 region has 15 residues. CDR1 is MDHEN, CDR2 SYDVKM, per germline. The V gene lost 2 bases and the J gene lost 0 bases, with 7 bases spanning the gap. The CDR3 bases are TGTGCCAGCAGTTTACCGGGGGCGAACACCGGGGAGCTGTTTTTT. Amino acid sequence: CASSLPGANTGELFF.

This clonotype was picked up many times. V is TRBV29-1 and J is TRBJ2-3; either TRBD1 or TRBD2 may supply D (5 bases each). Germline-derived CDR1 and CDR2 are SQVTM and ANQGSEA. The V end was cut by 2 bases, the J end by 0 bases, with 9 bases between. This CDR3 contains 14 residues. In nucleotides, the CDR3 is TGCAGCGTTGAAAGAGGGGCTAGCACAGATACGCAGTATTTT. It specifies CSVERGASTDTQYF.

This clonotype was detected ten times or more. The rearrangement joins TRBV12-3 or TRBV12-4 to TRBJ1-2; 7 bases agree with TRBD1. The V gene end was trimmed by 2 bases and the J gene end by 8 bases; junction bases not matched to a gene: 8. CDR3 length: 14 residues. CDR3 DNA: TGTGCCAGCAGTTTACTCCGGGACAGCCGAGGCTACACCTTC. It encodes CASSLLRDSRGYTF.

This clonotype came up a few times. The chain has TRBV4-1 and TRBJ2-3; D perhaps matches TRBD2 (5 bases). CDR3 size: 16 residues. Germline V CDR1 and CDR2: MGHRA, YSYEKL. Trimming shortened V by 0 bases and J by 4 bases, and 14 bases separated the two germline ends. CDR3 sequence (DNA): TGCGCCAGCAGCCAAGATAGGACGAGAGGGTCAGATACGCAGTATTTT. Protein product: CASSQDRTRGSDTQYF.

This clonotype was detected only a few times. V gene TRBV27 combines with J gene TRBJ2-7; no reliable D call. Germline assignment: CDR1 MNHEY and CDR2 SMNVEV (reference sequence). The CDR3 runs to 14 residues. V was clipped by 0 bases and J by 7 bases, with 13 bases between them. The DNA of the CDR3 is TGTGCCAGCAGTTTATCGGGGAACTTTGGGGAGCAGTACTTC. It encodes CASSLSGNFGEQYF.

This clonotype was recorded many times. The chain employs TRBV7-9 and TRBJ2-3; 8 bases line up with TRBD2. Germline V gene sequence: CDR1 SEHNR, CDR2 FQNEAQ (reference sequence). Unmatched junction bases numbered 13, after V lost 5 bases and J lost 9 bases. The CDR3 runs to 15 residues. The CDR3 spells CASSPRLAPKMTQYF. The CDR3 DNA follows: TGTGCCAGCAGCCCCCGACTAGCGCCTAAGATGACGCAGTATTTT.

This clonotype showed up many times. This chain links TRBV5-1 with TRBJ2-2; maybe TRBD2 (5 bases). Trimming removed 6 bases from V and 1 base from J, with 7 bases in between. This CDR3 region has 13 residues. Germline V gives CDR1 SGHRS, CDR2 YFSETQ. The CDR3 nucleotides are TGCGCCAGCAACCGGGGGAACACCGGGGAGCTGTTTTTT. It is translated as CASNRGNTGELFF.